This section outlines one T cell receptor (beta chain) sequence together with its context. The sample is drawn from a study of blood T cell repertoires in COVID-19. Enrolled during active infection, Seattle patients were then followed longitudinally. Per the authors' pipeline: Estimation of nucleated cell counts was performed using reference gene primer amplification. Assay: immunoSEQ multiplex PCR; the TCRdb copy retains only in-frame clones and omits some. That table furnishes V, J and clone size, whereas the DNA furnished D and trimming. The sample contains some 320,000 clones, roughly 91% of which appear only once. Trimming stripped 3 bases from V and 7 bases from J, with 10 bases between. The CDR3 is 13 residues long. Germline V lookup: CDR1 SNHLY, CDR2 FYNNEI.

The clonotype was recovered from a woman aged 30 to 39 with COVID-19, enrolled during active disease. Sequenced: peripheral blood. The chain combines TRBV2 with TRBJ1-5; D gene uncertain. The CDR3 nucleotides read TGTGCCAGCAGTGACCCTGCGTGGCAGCCCCAGCATTTT. This codes for CASSDPAWQPQHF.